These 24 T cell receptor beta chains were all obtained from the same sample, sequenced in a study of cytomegalovirus exposure and HLA in healthy donors. Amplification used 60 Vbeta primers and 13 Jbeta primers. The repertoire was sequenced with immunoSEQ multiplex PCR; TCRdb's copy has only in-frame clones and lacks some. The table shows about 130,000 clones, with around 8.5% occurring only once. Sequencing was done on a sample of PBMCs. All receptors come from a man in his forties in good health and CMV-seronegative.

The rearrangement uses TRBV4-1 and TRBJ2-3; D may be TRBD1 (7 bases). V was clipped by 4 bases and J by 2 bases, with 13 bases between them. In germline, CDR1 is MGHRA, CDR2 YSYEKL. There are 15 residues in the CDR3. The CDR3 reads CASSPGGLPTDTQYF. The CDR3 coding sequence is TGCGCCAGCAGCCCAGGGGGACTCCCCACAGATACGCAGTATTTT.

The chain employs TRBV4-1 and TRBJ2-5; 10 bases line up with TRBD1. The CDR3 has 15 residues. V lost 2 bases to trimming and J lost 6 bases; unmatched junction nucleotides: 6. Germline CDR1 and CDR2: MGHRA and YSYEKL. CDR3 loop: CASSQLTGGAQTQYF. The CDR3 DNA sequence: TGCGCCAGCAGCCAATTGACAGGGGGCGCCCAGACCCAGTACTTC.

This clone was observed a handful of times. This rearrangement joins TRBV18 to TRBJ1-1; D is possibly TRBD1 (6 bases). The V gene's germline CDR1 is KGHSH and CDR2 LQKENI. Trimming took 5 bases from V and 1 from J, leaving 14 bases between them. This CDR3 has 15 amino acids. The CDR3 nucleotides are TGTGCCAGCTCATACGCCGGGACAACGAACACTGAAGCTTTCTTT. Protein product: CASSYAGTTNTEAFF.

The V gene is TRBV19, the J gene TRBJ2-2, with 7 bases identical to TRBD2. Germline lookup yields CDR1 LNHDA and CDR2 SQIVND (reference sequence). Trimming at V came to 7 bases and at J to 1 base, leaving 6 bases not matched to a gene. The CDR3 is 15 amino acids. The CDR3 sequence is CASTFGGGNTGELFF. In nucleotides, the CDR3 is TGTGCCAGTACCTTTGGCGGGGGGAACACCGGGGAGCTGTTTTTT. The whole variable domain, remainder taken from reference TRBV19 and TRBJ2-2, is DGGITQSPKYLFRKEGQNVTLSCEQNLNHDAMYWYRQDPGQGLRLIYYSQIVNDFQKGDIAEGYSVSREKKESFPLTVTSAQKNPTAFYLCASTFGGGNTGELFFGEGSRLTVL.

The chain couples TRBV6-1 to TRBJ1-5, with 7 nucleotides matching TRBD1. This CDR3 has 15 residues. Germline-derived CDR1 and CDR2 are MNHNS and SASEGT. With V trimmed by 6 bases and J by 0 bases, 5 bases remained unmatched. In DNA, the CDR3 is TGTGCCAGCAGCGCCGGGACAGATAGCAATCAGCCCCAGCATTTT. It is translated as CASSAGTDSNQPQHF.

The sample holds a few counts of this clone. The chain uses TRBV27 and TRBJ1-2; D gene unclear. This CDR3 spans 15 amino acids. The ends were cut back, 5 bases at V and 0 bases at J, with 13 bases in the middle. CDR1 and CDR2 from the germline V gene are MNHEY and SMNVEV (reference sequence). In DNA form, the CDR3 reads TGTGCCAGCAGTCTGGGTGGAGGGTCTAACTATGGCTACACCTTC. Its protein is CASSLGGGSNYGYTF.

This clone was counted between two and nine times. V and J are TRBV28 and TRBJ1-1; D call uncertain. Looked up from germline, CDR1 is MDHEN and CDR2 is SYDVKM. V was cut by 2 bases and J by 0 bases, with 16 bases left in between. The CDR3 is made up of 17 amino acids. The CDR3 DNA sequence: TGTGCCAGCAGTTTAAGAGAGTGGGCGGGGTTGAACACTGAAGCTTTCTTT. Its protein is CASSLREWAGLNTEAFF.

The CDR3: CASSLAGQGYTGELFF. For the CDR3, the DNA is TGTGCCAGCAGCTTAGCGGGACAGGGGTACACCGGGGAGCTGTTTTTT. V and J are TRBV13 and TRBJ2-2; 10 positions agree with TRBD1. The junction had 2 bases not matched to a gene; V was cut back by 1 base and J by 3 bases. CDR1 and CDR2 from the germline V gene are PRHDT and FYEKMQ (reference sequence). The CDR3 is 16 amino acids.

This clone was detected a few times. V and J are TRBV5-3 and TRBJ1-6; 8 nucleotides match TRBD1. TRBV5-3 is reported as an ORF; its role is uncertain. The CDR3 totals 14 residues. J was trimmed by 7 bases and V by 6 bases; bases with no gene match: 6. The CDR3 loop is CARNKDRENSPLHF. The DNA for the CDR3 is TGTGCCAGAAACAAGGACAGGGAGAATTCACCCCTCCACTTT.

The CDR3: CASSMGLAGRTDTQYF. The DNA for the CDR3 is TGTGCCAGCAGCATGGGACTAGCGGGGCGAACAGATACGCAGTATTTT. J is TRBJ2-3 and V is TRBV7-3, with TRBD2 matching over 13 bases. The germline V gene has CDR1 SGHTA and CDR2 FQGTGA. The CDR3 length is 16 residues. V was pared by 5 bases and J by 3 bases, with 5 bases of the junction left unmatched.

The chain is built from TRBV7-8 and TRBJ2-3; D is unclear. Germline V gene data show CDR1 as SGHVS and CDR2 as FQNEAQ. This CDR3 is built from 15 residues. V lost 6 bases, J lost 0 bases, and 13 bases lay in between. CDR3 in DNA: TGTGCCAGCAGGCCATCCGGGTTAAGCACAGATACGCAGTATTTT. Its protein is CASRPSGLSTDTQYF.

This clone has a handful of counts. The CDR3 region is CAISDAGGEAFF. The CDR3 DNA follows: TGTGCCATCAGTGACGCGGGGGGTGAAGCTTTCTTT. The chain has TRBV10-3 and TRBJ1-1; possible D gene TRBD1, 5 bases. Per germline, CDR1 ENHRY and CDR2 SYGVKD. The CDR3 is 12 amino acids. Deletions cut 3 bases from V and 7 bases from J, with 9 bases between.

The CDR3 coding sequence is TGTGCCAGCAGCTTAGGGCCCACTAGCGGGGGGCCCACAGATACGCAGTATTTT. It yields the protein CASSLGPTSGGPTDTQYF. This chain connects TRBV7-3 to TRBJ2-3, with 12 bases matching TRBD2. The J segment lost 2 bases and the V segment lost 2 bases, leaving 8 bases of the junction unmatched. Germline lookup yields CDR1 SGHTA and CDR2 FQGTGA. This CDR3 region has 18 residues.

The chain employs TRBV7-2 and TRBJ1-2; possible D gene TRBD1, 5 bases. The V end lost 6 bases, the J end lost 3 bases, and 14 bases lay between the germline ends. Germline V lookup: CDR1 SGHTA, CDR2 FQGNSA. The CDR3 loop spans 14 amino acids. The CDR3 coding sequence is TGTGCCAGCAGGGCTGGGGCGGGGCACTATGGCTACACCTTC. It yields the protein CASRAGAGHYGYTF.

This clone was observed a handful of times. The chain employs TRBV29-1 and TRBJ2-5, with 10 bases matching TRBD2. Germline V gene lookup returns CDR1 SQVTM and CDR2 ANQGSEA. There are 13 residues in the CDR3. V lost 7 bases to trimming and J lost 1 base; unmatched junction nucleotides: 3. CDR3 sequence: CSGVAGGQETQYF. The CDR3 DNA reads as TGCAGCGGGGTAGCGGGGGGCCAAGAGACCCAGTACTTC. The whole variable domain, filled in from reference TRBV29-1 and TRBJ2-5, reads SAVISQKPSRDICQRGTSLTIQCQVDSQVTMMFWYRQQPGQSLTLIATANQGSEATYESGFVIDKFPISRPNLTFSTLTVSNMSPEDSSIYLCSGVAGGQETQYFGPGTRLLVL.

V usage is TRBV11-2 and J usage is TRBJ2-7; D might be TRBD2 (6 bases). This CDR3 contains 16 residues. The V gene lost 2 bases and the J gene lost 0 bases, with 14 bases spanning the gap. Per germline, CDR1 SGHAT and CDR2 FQNNGV. The CDR3 sequence: CASSLNTGVSSYEQYF. For the CDR3, the DNA is TGTGCCAGCAGCTTAAACACGGGGGTTTCCTCCTACGAGCAGTACTTC. The whole variable domain, filled in from reference TRBV11-2 and TRBJ2-7, reads EAGVAQSPRYKIIEKRQSVAFWCNPISGHATLYWYQQILGQGPKLLIQFQNNGVVDDSQLPKDRFSAERLKGVDSTLKIQPAKLEDSAVYLCASSLNTGVSSYEQYFGPGTRLTVT.

This clone was observed a handful of times. The chain employs TRBV7-9 and TRBJ2-6; TRBD1 aligns across 7 bases. Germline values: CDR1 SEHNR, CDR2 FQNEAQ (reference sequence). V lost 4 bases and J lost 2; bases outside the gene matches: 8. The CDR3 sequence is 17 residues long. CDR3 in amino acids: CASSSLYRGAGANVLTF. In DNA form, the CDR3 reads TGTGCCAGCAGCTCCCTATACAGGGGAGCTGGGGCCAACGTCCTGACTTTC.

This clone has only a few counts. The J gene is TRBJ2-7, the V gene TRBV2; possibly TRBD1 for D (5 bases). The germline V gene encodes CDR1 SNHLY and CDR2 FYNNEI. The CDR3 consists of 14 residues. Trimming stripped 3 bases from V and 5 bases from J, with 14 bases between. The CDR3 sequence: CASSEGLARNEQYF. CDR3 coding DNA: TGTGCCAGCAGTGAGGGGCTGGCCAGGAACGAGCAGTACTTC.

The chain couples TRBV4-2 to TRBJ2-7; 9 bases align to TRBD2. This CDR3 comprises 14 residues. The J segment lost 7 bases and the V segment lost 3 bases, leaving 7 bases of the junction unmatched. Germline lookup yields CDR1 LGHNA and CDR2 YNFKEQ. The CDR3 sequence is CASSHPGLAREQYF. CDR3 nucleotide sequence: TGTGCCAGCAGCCACCCGGGACTAGCCCGGGAGCAGTACTTC.

This clone was observed a few times. The chain recombines TRBV10-3 with TRBJ2-3, with D maybe TRBD2 (5 bases). Trimming took 5 bases from V and 1 from J, leaving 10 bases between them. The CDR3 length is 14 residues. Germline V gives CDR1 ENHRY, CDR2 SYGVKD. The CDR3 coding sequence is TGTGCCATCAGTATCACGAGGGGCACAGATACGCAGTATTTT. This sequence encodes CAISITRGTDTQYF.

This clone was recorded a few times. The CDR3 coding sequence is TGTGCCAGCAGTGAGATTAGGACCAGCGGGCATCAGCCCCAGCATTTT. Protein sequence: CASSEIRTSGHQPQHF. The V call is TRBV2, the J call TRBJ1-5, with D hard to call. The V end was cut by 3 bases, the J end by 5 bases, with 17 bases between. Germline values: CDR1 SNHLY, CDR2 FYNNEI. The CDR3 is 16 amino acids.

This clone was seen only a few times. The genes are TRBV7-8 and TRBJ2-2, with TRBD1 matching over 7 bases. CDR1 and CDR2 (germline): SGHVS, FQNEAQ. V was pared by 1 base and J by 6 bases, with 5 bases of the junction left unmatched. CDR3 length equals 15 residues. CDR3 bases: TGTGCCAGCAGCTTAGGTGGCAGGGGGTCCGGGGAGCTGTTTTTT. Its protein is CASSLGGRGSGELFF. The full variable domain, its missing parts supplied by reference TRBV7-8 and TRBJ2-2, is GAGVSQSPRYKVAKRGQDVALRCDPISGHVSLFWYQQALGQGPEFLTYFQNEAQLDKSGLPSDRFFAERPEGSVSTLKIQRTQQEDSAVYLCASSLGGRGSGELFFGEGSRLTVL.

The chain's CDR3 is CASSLELGGGQPQHF. CDR3 in DNA: TGTGCCAGCAGCTTAGAGTTAGGGGGTGGTCAGCCCCAGCATTTT. The chain is built from TRBV7-9 and TRBJ1-5; weak D call: TRBD1 (6 bases). The germline CDR1 and CDR2 sequences are SEHNR and FQNEAQ (reference sequence). With 1 base removed from V and 6 bases from J, the gap between germline ends came to 13 bases. CDR3 length: 15 residues.

The V gene is TRBV5-6, the J gene TRBJ2-7; a weak D match, TRBD1 (6 bases). Trimming removed 4 bases at V and 3 bases at J, with 14 bases between. This CDR3 contains 14 residues. In germline, CDR1 is SGHDT, CDR2 YYEEEE. The CDR3 region is CASSRGQKLYEQYF. The CDR3 region has the DNA TGTGCCAGCAGCAGAGGACAGAAACTCTACGAGCAGTACTTC.